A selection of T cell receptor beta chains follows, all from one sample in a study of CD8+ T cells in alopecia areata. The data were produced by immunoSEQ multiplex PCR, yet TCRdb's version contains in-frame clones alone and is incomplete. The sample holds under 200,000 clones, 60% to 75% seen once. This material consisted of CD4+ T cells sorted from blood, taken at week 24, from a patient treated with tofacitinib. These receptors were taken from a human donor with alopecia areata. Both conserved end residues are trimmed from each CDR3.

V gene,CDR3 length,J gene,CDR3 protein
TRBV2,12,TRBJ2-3,ASSVASPADTQY
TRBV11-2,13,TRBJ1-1,ASSLDPSGNTEAF
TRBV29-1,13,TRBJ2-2,SVERQGTQSGELF
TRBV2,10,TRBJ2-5,ASIRHQETQY
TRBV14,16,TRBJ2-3,ASSQVAGGPLGTDTQY
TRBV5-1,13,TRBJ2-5,ASSAGSGPQETQY
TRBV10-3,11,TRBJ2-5,ATRTVDLETQY
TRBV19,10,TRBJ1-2,ASSTDRGGYT
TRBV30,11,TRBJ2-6,AWNRAGANVLT
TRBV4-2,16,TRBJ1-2,ASSQEAGSGQGDDGYT
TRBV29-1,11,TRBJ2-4,SVGKEAKNIQY